The entry that follows covers one T cell receptor (beta chain) sequence. Antigen: not known. This specimen belongs to a study of shared clonotypes between healthy human individuals. General observations from the study: Among four donors, approximately 5.4% of naive CD4 clonotypes were found in common. Generation probabilities of non-shared clonotypes were lower (relative to those shared by all four donors). Only blood samples were collected, and tissue repertoires likely differ.

The germline gives CDR1 SGHVS, CDR2 FQNEAQ. V was clipped by 8 bases and J by 0 bases, with 17 bases between them. The CDR3 is 16 residues long. The data were produced by immunoSEQ multiplex PCR, yet TCRdb's version contains in-frame clones alone and is incomplete. Altogether approximately 2,300,000 clones are present, about nine tenths being singletons, with the ten largest covering 0.3% to 0.45%. Splitting of CD4+ cells produced CD45RA+ naive and CD45RA-negative memory subsets. The sequence was obtained from a man younger than 30 in good health. Some clones in this sample may be carry-over from other donors' samples. Sequenced sample: naive CD4+ T cells from PBMCs. This sample's subset: CD45RA+ positively selected. This chain joins TRBV7-8 and TRBJ2-4, with D unclear. As DNA, the CDR3 is TGTGCCAGCTCCCCGAGTAGGATACTAGCCAAAAACATTCAGTACTTC. It specifies CASSPSRILAKNIQYF.